Listed below are T cell receptor beta chains from one sample, sequenced in a study of T-cell reconstitution after alpha-beta-depleted transplantation in children. TCRdb re-derived calls from the PCR reads in MiXCR, one entry per CDR3 protein. The data show about 240,000 distinct CDR3 sequences, 20% to 30% seen once. The sample here was PBMCs, taken before TCRalphabeta/CD19-depleted stem cell transplant. The receptors originated from a girl aged 2-10 years with Fanconi anemia, due to receive a stem cell transplant. Each CDR3 is given with its conserved first and last residue. Fields, in order: D gene, V gene, J gene, clone size, CDR3 protein, CDR3 DNA. The D gene is left open where the match is weak. The listing skips clone size in some rows; elsewhere it reads once, few, many or a size class.

d_call: .
v_call: TRBV25-1
j_call: TRBJ2-1
clone_size: many
cdr3_aa: CASSESGSNEQFF
cdr3_nt: TGTGCCAGCAGTGAATCTGGCTCCAATGAGCAGTTCTTC

d_call: .
v_call: TRBV20-1
j_call: TRBJ1-5
clone_size: .
cdr3_aa: CSAGNETVQPQHF
cdr3_nt: TGCAGTGCTGGGAACGAGACAGTTCAGCCCCAGCATTTT

d_call: TRBD1
v_call: TRBV5-1
j_call: TRBJ1-3
clone_size: .
cdr3_aa: CASSNGTGGNTIYF
cdr3_nt: TGCGCCAGCAGCAACGGGACAGGGGGGAACACCATATATTTT

d_call: .
v_call: TRBV12-3/TRBV12-4
j_call: TRBJ1-1
clone_size: many
cdr3_aa: CASSQTGRLNTEAFF
cdr3_nt: TGTGCCAGCAGTCAAACGGGACGGTTGAACACTGAAGCTTTCTTT

d_call: TRBD2
v_call: TRBV7-2
j_call: TRBJ2-1
clone_size: many
cdr3_aa: CASSLASGLYNEQFF
cdr3_nt: TGTGCCAGCAGCTTGGCTAGCGGGTTGTACAATGAGCAGTTCTTC

d_call: .
v_call: TRBV29-1
j_call: TRBJ2-1
clone_size: many
cdr3_aa: CSAKVRRTDEQFF
cdr3_nt: TGCAGCGCAAAAGTACGGAGGACCGATGAGCAGTTCTTC

d_call: .
v_call: TRBV25-1
j_call: TRBJ2-1
clone_size: many
cdr3_aa: CASMNGGTPSYNEQFF
cdr3_nt: TGTGCCAGCATGAACGGTGGGACTCCCTCCTACAATGAGCAGTTCTTC

d_call: .
v_call: TRBV13
j_call: TRBJ2-1
clone_size: many
cdr3_aa: CASSLGGTSYNEQFF
cdr3_nt: TGTGCCAGCAGCTTAGGCGGGACCTCCTACAATGAGCAGTTCTTC

d_call: .
v_call: TRBV29-1
j_call: TRBJ2-1
clone_size: few
cdr3_aa: CSAGARFYNEQFF
cdr3_nt: TGCAGCGCTGGGGCCCGGTTCTACAATGAGCAGTTCTTC

d_call: .
v_call: TRBV6-5
j_call: TRBJ2-2
clone_size: .
cdr3_aa: CASSLPPDTGELFF
cdr3_nt: TGTGCCAGCAGTTTACCGCCCGACACCGGGGAGCTGTTTTTT

d_call: .
v_call: TRBV12-3/TRBV12-4
j_call: TRBJ2-5
clone_size: many
cdr3_aa: CASSLGRDQETQYF
cdr3_nt: TGTGCCAGCAGTTTGGGGCGGGACCAAGAGACCCAGTACTTC

d_call: .
v_call: TRBV5-1
j_call: TRBJ2-1
clone_size: .
cdr3_aa: CASSLEAGTRYNEQFF
cdr3_nt: TGCGCCAGCAGCTTGGAAGCCGGGACAAGATACAATGAGCAGTTCTTC

d_call: TRBD1
v_call: TRBV29-1
j_call: TRBJ2-7
clone_size: few
cdr3_aa: CSVETGTDYEQYF
cdr3_nt: TGCAGCGTTGAAACCGGGACAGACTACGAGCAGTACTTC

d_call: .
v_call: TRBV4-2
j_call: TRBJ1-4
clone_size: many
cdr3_aa: CASSSPTNEKLFF
cdr3_nt: TGTGCCAGCAGCTCGCCAACTAATGAAAAACTGTTTTTT

d_call: .
v_call: TRBV20-1
j_call: TRBJ2-7
clone_size: .
cdr3_aa: CSARWGEVDYEQYF
cdr3_nt: TGCAGTGCTAGATGGGGGGAAGTCGACTACGAGCAGTACTTC

d_call: TRBD2
v_call: TRBV28
j_call: TRBJ2-7
clone_size: .
cdr3_aa: CASSLTSGNEQYF
cdr3_nt: TGTGCCAGCAGCCTGACTAGCGGAAACGAGCAGTACTTC

d_call: .
v_call: TRBV4-1
j_call: TRBJ2-7
clone_size: .
cdr3_aa: CASSQVGESYEQYF
cdr3_nt: TGCGCCAGCAGCCAAGTGGGGGAATCCTACGAGCAGTACTTC

d_call: .
v_call: TRBV29-1
j_call: TRBJ2-1
clone_size: many
cdr3_aa: CSVVRSPSSYNEQFF
cdr3_nt: TGCAGCGTTGTAAGGTCCCCTTCTTCCTACAATGAGCAGTTCTTC

d_call: .
v_call: TRBV6-6
j_call: TRBJ2-7
clone_size: many
cdr3_aa: CASSYSRYYEQYF
cdr3_nt: TGTGCCAGCAGTTACTCCAGGTACTACGAGCAGTACTTC